The clone carrying this T cell receptor (beta chain) has only a few counts. Its antigen remains unknown. Trimming removed 4 bases from V and 5 bases from J, with 20 bases in between. The CDR3 extends over 17 amino acids. These data come from a study of T cell repertoires in cytomegalovirus infection. Study details: Public TCR beta signatures indicated both CMV infection and matching HLA type.

Study-level findings and limits: Dominating the ex vivo response were HLA-C-restricted CMV-specific TCR beta clonotypes. Carriage of CMV together with the relevant HLA was identifiable through cumulative public TCR beta family frequency.

TCRdb re-called the reads through MiXCR, storing one row per CDR3 protein. The sample records roughly 140,000 distinct CDR3 sequences, about a quarter being singletons. The sample taken for sequencing was PBMCs. This chain connects TRBV12-3 or TRBV12-4 to TRBJ1-4; TRBD1 might be the D (5 bases). The origin of this receptor is a human donor in good health (CMV status not recorded). Some clones in this sample may be carry-over from other donors' samples. The chain's CDR3 is CASSSRTRNGPNEKLFF. CDR3 coding DNA: TGTGCCAGCAGTTCGAGGACACGGAACGGCCCGAATGAAAAACTGTTTTTT.